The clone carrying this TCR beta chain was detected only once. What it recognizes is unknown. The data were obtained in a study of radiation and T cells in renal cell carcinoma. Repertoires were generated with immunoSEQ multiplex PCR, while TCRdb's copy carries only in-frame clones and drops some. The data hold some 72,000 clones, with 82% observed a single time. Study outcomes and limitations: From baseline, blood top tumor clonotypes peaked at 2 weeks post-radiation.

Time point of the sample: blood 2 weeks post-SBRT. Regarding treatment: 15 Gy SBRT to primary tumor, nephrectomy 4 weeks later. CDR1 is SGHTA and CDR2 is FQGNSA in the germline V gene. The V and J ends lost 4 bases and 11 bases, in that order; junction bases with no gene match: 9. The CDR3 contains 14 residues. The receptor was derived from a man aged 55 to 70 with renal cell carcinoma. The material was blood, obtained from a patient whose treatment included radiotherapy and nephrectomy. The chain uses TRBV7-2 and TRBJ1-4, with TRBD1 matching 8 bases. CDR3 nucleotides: TGTGCCAGCAGCTACGACAGGGGAGAGGAGAAACTGTTTTTT. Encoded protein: CASSYDRGEEKLFF.